The 26 T cell receptor beta chains reported below all come from one sample, sequenced in a study of CD8+ T cells in alopecia areata. Treatment specified: oral pan-JAK inhibitor, 5-10 mg twice daily. Extracted RNA was reverse transcribed into cDNA, the sequencing template. Libraries were prepared by immunoSEQ multiplex PCR; TCRdb keeps only in-frame clonotypes and omits some of them. The sample lists over 100,000 clones, roughly three fifths seen once, with less than 15% in the top ten. The sequences come from CD8+ T cells sorted from blood, collected at week 24, from a patient treated with tofacitinib. These TCRs come from a human donor with alopecia areata.

V is TRBV29-1 and J is TRBJ2-7; D is possibly TRBD1 or TRBD2 (5 bases each). The germline V gene has CDR1 SQVTM and CDR2 ANQGSEA. The ends were cut back, 3 bases at V and 0 bases at J, with 9 bases in the middle. The CDR3 has 13 residues. CDR3 DNA: TGCAGCGTTGAGACAGCGGTCTCCTACGAGCAGTACTTC. Translation gives CSVETAVSYEQYF.

This rearrangement joins TRBV7-8 to TRBJ1-1, with TRBD1 matching 9 bases. This CDR3 has 17 amino acids. Germline CDR1 is SGHVS and CDR2 is FQNEAQ. V dropped 5 bases and J dropped 5; count of bases not matched to a gene: 15. The CDR3 DNA follows: TGTGCCAGCAGCCCGACAGGGGGGCCCCCTCGGACTACTGAAGCTTTCTTT. Translation: CASSPTGGPPRTTEAFF.

CDR3: CASRDNEQFF. CDR3 nucleotide sequence: TGTGCCAGCAGGGACAATGAGCAGTTCTTC. This chain uses TRBV2 with TRBJ2-1; D is uncertain. The CDR3 loop spans 10 amino acids. Trimming pared 6 bases from V and 5 bases from J, leaving 2 bases between. The germline gives CDR1 SNHLY, CDR2 FYNNEI.

The chain joins TRBV27 to TRBJ2-7; the D is unclear. There are 14 residues in the CDR3. Germline-derived CDR1 and CDR2 are MNHEY and SMNVEV (reference sequence). V was clipped by 8 bases and J by 2 bases, with 16 bases between them. The CDR3 spells CASGPDTAAYEQYF. CDR3 sequence (DNA): TGTGCCAGCGGCCCAGATACAGCAGCCTACGAGCAGTACTTC.

The chain is built from TRBV6-6 and TRBJ2-5, with 8 bases aligning to TRBD1. The germline V gene encodes CDR1 MNHNY and CDR2 SVGAGI (reference sequence). The CDR3 has 13 residues. V shed 7 bases, J shed 4 bases, and the junction held 5 bases outside the gene matches. The CDR3 is CASKRQGRETQYF. The CDR3 nucleotides are TGTGCCAGCAAAAGACAGGGGAGAGAGACCCAGTACTTC.

This clone showed up just a few times. The V and J genes are TRBV29-1 and TRBJ2-3; 7 nucleotides align to TRBD2. Germline lookup yields CDR1 SQVTM and CDR2 ANQGSEA. The V and J ends lost 3 bases and 2 bases, in that order; junction bases with no gene match: 2. The CDR3 covers 13 residues. In DNA, the CDR3 is TGCAGCGTTGAGGGGACTAACACAGATACGCAGTATTTT. This encodes CSVEGTNTDTQYF.

In its sample, this clone was seen a few times. The rearrangement links TRBV29-1 to TRBJ2-7; D ambiguous. CDR1 is SQVTM and CDR2 is ANQGSEA in the germline V gene. V gave up 3 bases and J gave up 0 bases, with 15 bases separating them. The CDR3 has 15 residues. The CDR3 loop reads CSVEAVEESSYEQYF. The CDR3 coding sequence is TGCAGCGTTGAGGCGGTAGAGGAGAGCTCCTACGAGCAGTACTTC.

This clone came up a few times. The genes are TRBV6-5 and TRBJ2-1; 7 nucleotides agree with TRBD1. Germline CDR1 is MNHEY and CDR2 is SVGAGI. The CDR3 has 16 residues. V dropped 2 bases and J dropped 5; count of bases not matched to a gene: 9. The CDR3 protein is CASSYQPEGAHNEQFF. As DNA, the CDR3 is TGTGCCAGCAGTTACCAGCCCGAGGGGGCCCACAATGAGCAGTTCTTC.

The gene calls are TRBV9 and TRBJ2-1; 8 bases line up with TRBD1. The germline V gene has CDR1 SGDLS and CDR2 YYNGEE. The V gene end was trimmed by 4 bases and the J gene end by 6 bases; junction bases not matched to a gene: 9. This CDR3 comprises 15 residues. The CDR3 bases are TGTGCCAGCAGCATTCGGACAGGGATCTCCAATGAGCAGTTCTTC. Its protein is CASSIRTGISNEQFF. The variable domain in full, completed from reference TRBV9 and TRBJ2-1, reads DSGVTQTPKHLITATGQRVTLRCSPRSGDLSVYWYQQSLDQGLQFLIQYYNGEERAKGNILERFSAQQFPDLHSELNLSSLELGDSALYFCASSIRTGISNEQFFGPGTRLTVL.

The chain links TRBV5-6 to TRBJ1-5, with a weak D call TRBD1 (6 bases). The V gene lost 0 bases and the J gene lost 2 bases, with 15 bases spanning the gap. The CDR3 totals 17 residues. Germline-derived CDR1 and CDR2 are SGHDT and YYEEEE. The CDR3: CASSLGGGRWGNQPQHF. The CDR3 nucleotides read TGTGCCAGCAGCTTGGGAGGGGGACGGTGGGGCAATCAGCCCCAGCATTTT.

This chain joins TRBV19 and TRBJ2-3; D gene ambiguous. The germline V gene has CDR1 LNHDA and CDR2 SQIVND (reference sequence). The V and J ends lost 3 bases and 0 bases respectively, with 7 bases between them. This CDR3 is built from 14 residues. The CDR3 coding sequence is TGTGCCAGTAGTATCCCCGGAAGCACAGATACGCAGTATTTT. Translation gives CASSIPGSTDTQYF.

The chain joins TRBV7-8 to TRBJ2-7, with D hard to call. CDR3 length: 13 amino acids. V lost 0 bases, J lost 3 bases, and 6 bases lay in between. Per germline, CDR1 SGHVS and CDR2 FQNEAQ. CDR3 nucleotides: TGTGCCAGCAGCTTAGCTCCAGGCTACGAGCAGTACTTC. As protein: CASSLAPGYEQYF.

V is TRBV27 and J is TRBJ1-1; TRBD1 matches 8 bases. The CDR3 has 15 amino acids. J was trimmed by 1 base and V by 7 bases; bases with no gene match: 8. CDR1 MNHEY and CDR2 SMNVEV come from the germline V gene (reference sequence). This CDR3 is CASTQSGGANTEAFF. The CDR3 DNA reads as TGTGCCAGCACCCAATCAGGGGGCGCGAACACTGAAGCTTTCTTT.

In its sample, this clone was seen a few times. In DNA, the CDR3 is TGTGCCAGCTTGAGGGACACTCCCTACGAGCAGTACTTC. Its protein product is CASLRDTPYEQYF. The V call is TRBV6-6, the J call TRBJ2-7; D perhaps matches TRBD1 (6 bases). This CDR3 has 13 residues. Between the trimmed V and J ends, which lost 8 bases and 2 bases, there was a span of 13 bases. CDR1 is MNHNY, CDR2 SVGAGI, per germline (reference sequence).

The rearrangement uses TRBV2 and TRBJ1-2; D is unclear. Germline V gives CDR1 SNHLY, CDR2 FYNNEI. The CDR3 is 16 residues long. V dropped 0 bases and J dropped 4 bases, with 15 bases sitting between them. CDR3 bases: TGTGCCAGCAGTGAAGCGTGGTCAGGAGGAATCTATGGCTACACCTTC. Translating it yields CASSEAWSGGIYGYTF.

The chain uses TRBV7-6 and TRBJ2-5; D ambiguous. Between the trimmed V and J ends, which lost 7 bases and 5 bases, there was a span of 23 bases. Germline V gives CDR1 SGHVS, CDR2 FNYEAQ. The CDR3 consists of 16 residues. CDR3 loop: CASTPPVELRAETQYF. The CDR3 nucleotides are TGTGCCAGCACCCCCCCCGTGGAACTGAGAGCTGAGACCCAGTACTTC.

This clone was seen a few times. V gene TRBV2 combines with J gene TRBJ2-7; TRBD2 matches at 7 bases. This CDR3 spans 15 amino acids. Germline V gives CDR1 SNHLY, CDR2 FYNNEI. The V segment lost 3 bases and the J segment 0 bases; nucleotides outside the gene matches: 5. DNA of the CDR3: TGTGCCAGCAGTGATCCAGCGGGGAGCTCCTACGAGCAGTACTTC. It is translated as CASSDPAGSSYEQYF.

This chain connects TRBV6-1 to TRBJ1-6, with D hard to call. V shed 5 bases and J shed 0 bases, with 8 bases lying between them. The CDR3 covers 15 residues. In germline, CDR1 is MNHNS, CDR2 SASEGT. The CDR3 protein is CASSLSSSYNSPLHF. CDR3 DNA sequence: TGTGCCAGCAGTCTTTCTAGCTCCTATAATTCACCCCTCCACTTT.

DNA for the CDR3: TGTGCCAGCAGCTCCGGACAGGCCAATCAGCCCCAGCATTTT. This sequence encodes CASSSGQANQPQHF. This chain connects TRBV11-2 to TRBJ1-5; 7 positions match TRBD1. V trimming: 4 bases; J trimming: 3 bases; junction bases outside the gene matches: 3. This CDR3 contains 14 residues. CDR1 is SGHAT and CDR2 is FQNNGV in the germline V gene.

The V gene is TRBV30, the J gene TRBJ2-1; D is unresolved. Trimming took off 2 bases at V and 8 bases at J, with 10 bases between the two ends. This CDR3 has 12 residues. Looked up from germline, CDR1 is GTSNPN and CDR2 is SVGIG (reference sequence). The CDR3 loop reads CAWSSRYDEQFF. The CDR3 coding sequence is TGTGCCTGGAGTAGTCGGTACGATGAGCAGTTCTTC.

This clone turned up a few times. The chain recombines TRBV10-3 with TRBJ2-7, with D perhaps matching TRBD1 (6 bases). V dropped 2 bases and J dropped 3 bases, with 8 bases sitting between them. This CDR3 region has 13 residues. CDR1 ENHRY and CDR2 SYGVKD come from the germline V gene. The CDR3 sequence: CAISEGGYYEQYF. CDR3 sequence (DNA): TGTGCCATCAGTGAGGGGGGCTACTACGAGCAGTACTTC.

The chain links TRBV27 to TRBJ2-7, with TRBD2 matching over 14 bases. From germline, CDR1 is MNHEY and CDR2 SMNVEV (reference sequence). The CDR3 covers 14 residues. V lost 8 bases to trimming and J lost 6 bases; unmatched junction nucleotides: 6. CDR3 bases: TGTGCCAGCGCCAGACTAGCGGGGGGGAGCGAGCAGTACTTC. Translating it yields CASARLAGGSEQYF.

This chain links TRBV13 with TRBJ2-4; D is tentatively TRBD1 or TRBD2 (5 bases each). Per the germline V gene, CDR1 is PRHDT and CDR2 is FYEKMQ (reference sequence). Trimming removed 0 bases from V and 7 bases from J, with 10 bases in between. The CDR3 is 14 residues long. CDR3 region: CASSLGPGSNIQYF. Written as DNA, the CDR3 is TGTGCCAGCAGCTTAGGTCCAGGGAGTAACATTCAGTACTTC. Filled out from reference TRBV13 and TRBJ2-4, the complete variable domain reads AAGVIQSPRHLIKEKRETATLKCYPIPRHDTVYWYQQGPGQDPQFLISFYEKMQSDKGSIPDRFSAQQFSDYHSELNMSSLELGDSALYFCASSLGPGSNIQYFGAGTRLSVL.

The chain couples TRBV11-3 to TRBJ2-1; TRBD2 matches at 9 bases. Germline values: CDR1 SGHNT, CDR2 YENEEA. V shed 5 bases, J shed 10 bases, and the junction held 6 bases outside the gene matches. The CDR3 contains 13 residues. The CDR3 DNA follows: TGTGCCAGCAGCAACCCTAGCGGGGACGAGCAGTTCTTC. Translated: CASSNPSGDEQFF.

This clone was picked up a small number of times. This sequence joins TRBV7-3 and TRBJ1-1; D is perhaps TRBD1 (5 bases). The V end was cut by 1 base, the J end by 1 base, with 16 bases between. Germline assignment: CDR1 SGHTA and CDR2 FQGTGA. The CDR3 covers 17 residues. CDR3 DNA: TGTGCCAGCAGCTTAATTCGGCAGGGTAGAGGGAACACTGAAGCTTTCTTT. This encodes CASSLIRQGRGNTEAFF.

The chain recombines TRBV9 with TRBJ1-1; no clear D. Trimming stripped 0 bases from V and 3 bases from J, with 9 bases between. CDR3 size: 14 residues. CDR1 and CDR2 (germline): SGDLS, YYNGEE. The CDR3 protein is CASSVVVEDTEAFF. CDR3 sequence (DNA): TGTGCCAGCAGCGTAGTGGTCGAGGACACTGAAGCTTTCTTT.